This passage covers 27 T cell receptor beta chains from one sample sequenced in a study of T cells expressing NK-cell markers. Using the 5' RACE reads, TCRdb records one entry per CDR3 protein without DNA. With around 380,000 distinct CDR3 sequences in the sample, the ten largest clones hold around a tenth. Sequenced: blood T cells: a sorted CD56 or NKG2C T cell subset, CD4+ or CD8+ T cells, or bulk PBMC T cells (not recorded which). The receptors shown here come from a woman in her forties or fifties in good health.

The V and J genes are TRBV19 and TRBJ2-1. Germline CDR1 reads LNHDA; CDR2 reads SQIVND (reference sequence). The CDR3 sequence is 12 residues long. The CDR3 sequence: CASSVSLNEQFF.

The chain uses TRBV9 and TRBJ1-1; TCRdb designates TRBD1, a call that cannot be tested without DNA. The germline CDR1 and CDR2 sequences are SGDLS and YYNGEE. The CDR3 length is 13 residues. The CDR3 sequence is CASSEGGNGEAFF.

The V gene is TRBV11-2, the J gene TRBJ2-1; TCRdb lists TRBD2, though no DNA is available to test this call. Looked up from germline, CDR1 is SGHAT and CDR2 is FQNNGV. The CDR3 runs to 12 residues. The CDR3 protein is CASSSRSGGQFF. Looking up the rest from reference TRBV11-2 and TRBJ2-1 gives the full variable domain: EAGVAQSPRYKIIEKRQSVAFWCNPISGHATLYWYQQILGQGPKLLIQFQNNGVVDDSQLPKDRFSAERLKGVDSTLKIQPAKLEDSAVYLCASSSRSGGQFFGPGTRLTVL.

This sequence joins TRBV10-2 and TRBJ2-2. CDR1 and CDR2 (germline): WSHSY, SAAADI. The CDR3 totals 12 residues. The CDR3 sequence is CASSPGDGELFF.

The genes are TRBV5-5 and TRBJ2-3; the TCRdb D gene call, TRBD2, has no DNA to confirm it. The CDR3 runs 15 residues. The V gene's germline CDR1 is SGHKS and CDR2 YYEKEE (reference sequence). The CDR3 here is CASSLEGLYTDTQYF.

The chain couples TRBV3-1 to TRBJ2-1; TCRdb's D call, TRBD2, is unchecked because there is no DNA. Germline assignment: CDR1 LGHDT and CDR2 YNNKEL (reference sequence). This CDR3 spans 17 amino acids. This CDR3 is CASSHLAGGPGYNEQFF.

The rearrangement joins TRBV20-1 to TRBJ2-7. Germline CDR1 and CDR2: DFQATT and SNEGSKA (reference sequence). The CDR3 extends over 13 amino acids. CDR3: CSARDGSSYEQYF.

J is TRBJ1-1 and V is TRBV18; TCRdb selects TRBD1, and the lack of DNA leaves this call unchecked. From germline, CDR1 is KGHSH and CDR2 LQKENI. This CDR3 comprises 14 residues. CDR3 in amino acids: CASSPNSGATEAFF.

The chain is built from TRBV6-1 and TRBJ2-7; the D call from TCRdb, TRBD2, cannot be confirmed without DNA. Germline V gene data show CDR1 as MNHNS and CDR2 as SASEGT. CDR3 length equals 12 residues. This chain's CDR3 is CASERETYEQYF.

V gene TRBV7-7 combines with J gene TRBJ2-1; TCRdb indicates TRBD1, and absent DNA this call remains unverified. Germline V gene data show CDR1 as SSHAT and CDR2 as FNYEAQ (reference sequence). The CDR3 loop spans 15 amino acids. CDR3 in amino acids: CASSFSSGTDNEQFF.

The rearrangement links TRBV20-1 to TRBJ2-1; checking the TCRdb D call of TRBD1 is not possible without DNA. The length of the CDR3 is 15 residues. Germline CDR1 DFQATT, CDR2 SNEGSKA (reference sequence). The CDR3 sequence: CSASPREWYYNEQFF.

J is TRBJ2-1 and V is TRBV6-6; TCRdb's D call of TRBD2 is untestable without DNA. Looked up from germline, CDR1 is MNHNY and CDR2 is SVGAGI (reference sequence). The CDR3 contains 14 residues. CDR3 sequence reads: CASKTSGRDNEQFF.

V is TRBV20-1 and J is TRBJ1-3; TCRdb lists TRBD1, though no DNA is available to test this call. The V gene's germline CDR1 is DFQATT and CDR2 SNEGSKA (reference sequence). This CDR3 is 16 amino acids long. CDR3 amino acids: CSAPSSGRAGGNTIYF.

The chain uses TRBV18 and TRBJ2-2; as DNA is missing, the TRBD1 call by TCRdb cannot be tested. The CDR3 runs to 14 residues. Germline values: CDR1 KGHSH, CDR2 LQKENI. The CDR3 protein is CASSPLEGAGELFF. The whole variable domain, filled in from reference TRBV18 and TRBJ2-2, reads NAGVMQNPRHLVRRRGQEARLRCSPMKGHSHVYWYRQLPEEGLKFMVYLQKENIIDESGMPKERFSAEFPKEGPSILRIQQVVRGDSAAYFCASSPLEGAGELFFGEGSRLTVL.

The chain links TRBV19 to TRBJ2-1; the D call from TCRdb, TRBD1, cannot be confirmed without DNA. The CDR3 extends over 15 amino acids. Germline CDR1 reads LNHDA; CDR2 reads SQIVND (reference sequence). This CDR3 reads CASSIDSGAYNEQFF.

The CDR3 loop is CASSPAGAYEQYF. The chain joins TRBV5-5 to TRBJ2-7; TCRdb designates TRBD1, a call that cannot be tested without DNA. From germline, CDR1 is SGHKS and CDR2 YYEKEE (reference sequence). The CDR3 is 13 residues long.

This chain connects TRBV18 to TRBJ1-2; TCRdb's D call of TRBD1 is untestable without DNA. Germline V gives CDR1 KGHSH, CDR2 LQKENI. This CDR3 spans 17 amino acids. The CDR3 region is CASSPEGVPLANYGYTF. The whole variable domain, remainder taken from reference TRBV18 and TRBJ1-2, is NAGVMQNPRHLVRRRGQEARLRCSPMKGHSHVYWYRQLPEEGLKFMVYLQKENIIDESGMPKERFSAEFPKEGPSILRIQQVVRGDSAAYFCASSPEGVPLANYGYTFGSGTRLTVV.

The rearrangement joins TRBV28 to TRBJ2-7; no DNA is available, so the TRBD1 call from TCRdb remains unchecked. From germline, CDR1 is MDHEN and CDR2 SYDVKM. CDR3 size: 15 residues. The CDR3 sequence is CASSPSGPASYEQYF.

The chain employs TRBV25-1 and TRBJ2-7; the TCRdb call, TRBD1, lacks DNA for checking. This CDR3 has 12 residues. Germline CDR1 is MGHDK and CDR2 is SYGVNS. The CDR3 sequence: CASMGQFNEQYF.

V is TRBV12-3 or TRBV12-4 and J is TRBJ2-1; the TRBD2 assignment by TCRdb is unverifiable without DNA. The CDR3 totals 14 residues. The CDR3 here is CASSLLAGAVEQFF.

The chain couples TRBV24-1 to TRBJ2-5; TCRdb outputs TRBD1, but without DNA this stays unchecked. This CDR3 spans 15 amino acids. From germline, CDR1 is KGHDR and CDR2 SFDVKD. CDR3 region: CATSDPNPGQETQYF.

The CDR3 sequence is CAISEGLTSGGYNEQFF. The chain is built from TRBV10-3 and TRBJ2-1; TCRdb's D call of TRBD2 is untestable without DNA. The CDR3 totals 17 residues. Looked up from germline, CDR1 is ENHRY and CDR2 is SYGVKD.

The chain links TRBV12-5 to TRBJ1-1. The CDR3 runs to 13 residues. Germline CDR1 LGHNT, CDR2 FRNRAP. The CDR3: CASGLMGHTEAFF.

The chain carries TRBV20-1 and TRBJ2-7; no DNA is available, so the TRBD2 call from TCRdb remains unchecked. The CDR3 is 14 amino acids. The germline gives CDR1 DFQATT, CDR2 SNEGSKA (reference sequence). The chain's CDR3 is CSAVPGLEEDEQYF.

This rearrangement joins TRBV18 to TRBJ1-6; TCRdb proposes TRBD1, but this gene call is untestable without DNA. There are 14 residues in the CDR3. Looked up from germline, CDR1 is KGHSH and CDR2 is LQKENI. The CDR3 region is CASSQKQGNSPLHF.

The chain has TRBV24-1 and TRBJ2-3; TCRdb selects TRBD2, and the lack of DNA leaves this call unchecked. Per the germline V gene, CDR1 is KGHDR and CDR2 is SFDVKD. CDR3 length equals 19 residues. This CDR3 is CATSDLHPGTSGLTDTQYF.

V usage is TRBV20-1 and J usage is TRBJ2-3; with no DNA, the TCRdb D assignment of TRBD2 cannot be verified. The V gene's germline CDR1 is DFQATT and CDR2 SNEGSKA (reference sequence). CDR3 length: 13 residues. CDR3 in amino acids: CSASTGVSDTQYF.